This TCR beta chain was recorded in a study of identical twins. As for this clonotype: The antigen remains undetermined.

Study-wide results and caveats: Out-of-frame beta sequences exhibited a weaker degree of excess twin sharing. A cross-sectional statistical analysis, not follow-up of the same donors, supported the conclusions. Compared with unrelated sharing, twin-shared out-of-frame alpha sequences had more low-probability sequences.

In TCRdb, the 5' RACE reads were re-called with MiXCR into one record per CDR3 protein. Of about 890,000 distinct CDR3 sequences listed, 12% are singletons. V lost 6 bases to trimming and J lost 3 bases; unmatched junction nucleotides: 10. The germline CDR1 and CDR2 sequences are MNHEY and SMNVEV (reference sequence). This CDR3 has 15 residues. Another study also made use of these data, one on yellow fever vaccine responses in identical twins. This second study notes: Among the twins, the vaccine T cell response reportedly seemed partly convergent and partly personalized.

The chain combines TRBV27 with TRBJ2-7; 8 nucleotides agree with TRBD2. Sequencing was carried out using PBMCs. This sequence originates from a woman between 18 and 30 years old in good health. CDR3 nucleotide sequence: TGTGCCAGCAGGCGCCCGGGACTAGAATTCTACGAGCAGTACTTC. Translating gives CASRRPGLEFYEQYF.